These 4 T cell receptor beta chains originate from one sample sequenced in a study of cytomegalovirus exposure and HLA in healthy donors. PCR primers comprised 60 Vbeta and 13 Jbeta primers. The data were produced by immunoSEQ multiplex PCR, yet TCRdb's version contains in-frame clones alone and is incomplete. The record lists some 67,000 clones, of which the ten most abundant hold roughly 1.7%. Sample: PBMCs. The receptors originated from a woman under 40 in good health and CMV-seronegative.

The V and J genes are TRBV7-9 and TRBJ2-7, with 8 nucleotides matching TRBD1. The V gene end was trimmed by 3 bases and the J gene end by 3 bases; junction bases not matched to a gene: 4. Germline assignment: CDR1 SEHNR and CDR2 FQNEAQ (reference sequence). CDR3 size: 14 residues. The CDR3 coding sequence is TGTGCCAGCAGCTTCGGACAGGGAAACTACGAGCAGTACTTC. It translates to CASSFGQGNYEQYF.

The chain couples TRBV6-9 to TRBJ1-2; the D is unclear. Germline values: CDR1 MNHGY, CDR2 SVAAGI. The V end was cut by 2 bases, the J end by 4 bases, with 29 bases between. This CDR3 region has 20 residues. Here the CDR3 reads CASSYTWWNNGAADPYGYTF. DNA of the CDR3: TGTGCCAGCAGTTATACGTGGTGGAATAACGGAGCGGCCGACCCCTATGGCTACACCTTC.

The chain employs TRBV5-5 and TRBJ2-5; TRBD2 aligns across 10 bases. The CDR3 has 15 residues. Germline loops: CDR1 SGHKS, CDR2 YYEKEE (reference sequence). With V trimmed by 0 bases and J by 5 bases, 4 bases remained unmatched. The CDR3 nucleotides are TGTGCCAGCAGCTTGGCGGTTAGCGGGAGGGAGACCCAGTACTTC. Translating gives CASSLAVSGRETQYF.

The chain joins TRBV29-1 to TRBJ1-4, with D maybe TRBD1 (6 bases). This CDR3 is built from 13 residues. Per the germline V gene, CDR1 is SQVTM and CDR2 is ANQGSEA. V was shortened by 2 bases and J by 8 bases, with 12 bases between the two germline ends. The DNA for the CDR3 is TGCAGCGTTGAACGACAGGTCGAGGAAAAACTGTTTTTT. Protein sequence: CSVERQVEEKLFF.